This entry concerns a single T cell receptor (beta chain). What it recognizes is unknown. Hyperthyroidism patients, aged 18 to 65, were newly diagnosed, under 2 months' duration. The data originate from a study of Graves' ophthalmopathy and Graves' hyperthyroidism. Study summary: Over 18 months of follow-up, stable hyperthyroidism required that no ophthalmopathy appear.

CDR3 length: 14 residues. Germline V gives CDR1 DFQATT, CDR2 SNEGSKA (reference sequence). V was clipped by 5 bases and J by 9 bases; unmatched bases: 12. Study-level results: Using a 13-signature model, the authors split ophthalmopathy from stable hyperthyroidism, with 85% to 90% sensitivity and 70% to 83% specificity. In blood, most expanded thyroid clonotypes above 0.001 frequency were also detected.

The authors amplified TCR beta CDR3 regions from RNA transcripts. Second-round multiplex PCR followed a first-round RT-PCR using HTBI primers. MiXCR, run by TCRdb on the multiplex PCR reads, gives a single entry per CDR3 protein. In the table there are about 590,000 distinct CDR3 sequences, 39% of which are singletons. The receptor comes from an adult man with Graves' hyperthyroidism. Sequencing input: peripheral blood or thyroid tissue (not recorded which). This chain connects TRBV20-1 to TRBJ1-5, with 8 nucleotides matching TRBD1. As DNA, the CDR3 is TGCAGTGCTTCTGACAGGGGTTCCAATGCGCCCCAGCATTTT. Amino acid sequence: CSASDRGSNAPQHF.